The 12 T cell receptor beta chains given below trace back to one sample, sequenced in a study of response to subunit inactivated influenza vaccine. Using its own MiXCR run on the RT-PCR reads, TCRdb lists one record per CDR3 protein. The data contain about 480,000 distinct CDR3 sequences, 25% of them singletons. Sequencing was performed on CD4+ T cells sorted from PBMCs, taken roughly 5 days after vaccination. The receptors were sampled from a man in his forties or fifties who received an inactivated influenza vaccine.

This clonotype was counted only a few times. The chain employs TRBV14 and TRBJ2-4; D remains ambiguous. The V gene's germline CDR1 is SGHDN and CDR2 FVKESK. The CDR3 spans 16 residues. Trimming stripped 4 bases from V and 0 bases from J, with 13 bases between. CDR3 nucleotides: TGTGCCAGCAGCCGGCAAGACGGTGGAGCCAAAAACATTCAGTACTTC. It encodes CASSRQDGGAKNIQYF.

This clonotype was observed a handful of times. This chain uses TRBV11-2 with TRBJ2-5, with D possibly being TRBD2 (6 bases). CDR1 is SGHAT, CDR2 FQNNGV, per germline. The CDR3 runs to 15 residues. Trimming removed 4 bases from V and 1 base from J, with 13 bases in between. The DNA of the CDR3 is TGTGCCAGCAGCTCGGGGAGGCCCCCCCAAGAGACCCAGTACTTC. Its translation: CASSSGRPPQETQYF.

The J gene is TRBJ1-1, the V gene TRBV6-5; no clear D. Per germline, CDR1 MNHEY and CDR2 SVGAGI. The V end lost 2 bases, the J end lost 0 bases, and 16 bases lay between the germline ends. The length of the CDR3 is 17 residues. CDR3 region: CASSYVKGRPMNTEAFF. The CDR3 DNA follows: TGTGCCAGCAGTTACGTAAAAGGACGCCCGATGAACACTGAAGCTTTCTTT.

J is TRBJ1-4 and V is TRBV29-1; 7 bases align to TRBD1. The CDR3 has 13 residues. CDR1 SQVTM and CDR2 ANQGSEA come from the germline V gene. With V trimmed by 4 bases and J by 3 bases, 2 bases remained unmatched. The CDR3 spells CSVGQGANEKLFF. The CDR3 DNA is TGCAGCGTTGGACAGGGAGCTAATGAAAAACTGTTTTTT.

This clonotype appeared a few times. CDR3 protein: CASRWGQGAYNEQFF. CDR3 DNA: TGTGCCAGCAGGTGGGGACAGGGGGCCTACAATGAGCAGTTCTTC. The V call is TRBV28, the J call TRBJ2-1, with 11 bases identical to TRBD1. J lost 2 bases, V lost 6 bases, and 3 bases had no gene match. Per germline, CDR1 MDHEN and CDR2 SYDVKM. This CDR3 spans 15 amino acids.

The V gene is TRBV20-1, the J gene TRBJ1-1; D gene uncertain. Trimming took 5 bases from V and 1 from J, leaving 11 bases between them. Germline V lookup: CDR1 DFQATT, CDR2 SNEGSKA (reference sequence). This CDR3 is built from 13 residues. The CDR3 nucleotides are TGCAGTGCTGGGCCAGGACCGAACACTGAAGCTTTCTTT. It is translated as CSAGPGPNTEAFF.

The rearrangement uses TRBV6-2 or TRBV6-3 and TRBJ1-2, with 8 bases identical to TRBD1. Germline values: CDR1 MNHEY, CDR2 SVGEGT. After removal of 10 bases from V and 6 bases from J, the junction contained 7 bases not matched to a gene. This CDR3 spans 12 amino acids. The CDR3 region has the DNA TGTGCCACCGGGGACAGGAGGGATGGCTACACCTTC. Translated: CATGDRRDGYTF.

This clonotype appeared many times. This chain links TRBV18 with TRBJ2-7; D may be TRBD2 (6 bases). Between the trimmed V and J ends, which lost 8 bases and 1 base, there was a span of 15 bases. The CDR3 contains 14 residues. The germline V gene encodes CDR1 KGHSH and CDR2 LQKENI. The chain's CDR3 is CASSPGGGSYEQYF. The CDR3 nucleotides are TGTGCCAGCAGCCCCGGGGGTGGATCCTACGAGCAGTACTTC.

J is TRBJ2-5 and V is TRBV7-9; D is perhaps TRBD2 (5 bases). Germline V gene data show CDR1 as SEHNR and CDR2 as FQNEAQ (reference sequence). The CDR3 contains 14 residues. Trimming took off 5 bases at V and 5 bases at J, with 15 bases between the two ends. The CDR3 region is CASSRGGSEETQYF. The DNA of the CDR3 is TGTGCCAGCAGCCGCGGTGGGAGCGAGGAGACCCAGTACTTC.

The gene calls are TRBV29-1 and TRBJ2-5; no reliable D call. The germline CDR1 and CDR2 sequences are SQVTM and ANQGSEA. The CDR3 runs 11 residues. Between the trimmed V and J ends, which lost 3 bases and 10 bases, there was a span of 12 bases. The CDR3 nucleotides are TGCAGCGTTGACCCAACGGTCGACCAGTACTTC. It yields the protein CSVDPTVDQYF.

As concerns this clonotype: The junction shows a germline mismatch at one end, possibly a read error. The V and J genes are TRBV7-2 and TRBJ2-1; the D gene is possibly TRBD2 (5 bases). The CDR3 runs to 16 residues. From germline, CDR1 is SGHTA and CDR2 FQGNSA. CDR3: CVSSSADGSSYNEQFF. The CDR3 nucleotides read TGTGTCAGCAGCTCAGCGGACGGAAGCTCCTACAATGAGCAGTTCTTC.

The rearrangement joins TRBV20-1 to TRBJ2-7; TRBD1 aligns across 7 bases. The ends lost 3 bases at V and 2 bases at J; junction bases unmatched: 7. CDR3 length: 14 amino acids. Germline V lookup: CDR1 DFQATT, CDR2 SNEGSKA (reference sequence). The CDR3 DNA reads as TGCAGTGCTAGTCGAGGACAGGATACCTACGAGCAGTACTTC. It translates to CSASRGQDTYEQYF.